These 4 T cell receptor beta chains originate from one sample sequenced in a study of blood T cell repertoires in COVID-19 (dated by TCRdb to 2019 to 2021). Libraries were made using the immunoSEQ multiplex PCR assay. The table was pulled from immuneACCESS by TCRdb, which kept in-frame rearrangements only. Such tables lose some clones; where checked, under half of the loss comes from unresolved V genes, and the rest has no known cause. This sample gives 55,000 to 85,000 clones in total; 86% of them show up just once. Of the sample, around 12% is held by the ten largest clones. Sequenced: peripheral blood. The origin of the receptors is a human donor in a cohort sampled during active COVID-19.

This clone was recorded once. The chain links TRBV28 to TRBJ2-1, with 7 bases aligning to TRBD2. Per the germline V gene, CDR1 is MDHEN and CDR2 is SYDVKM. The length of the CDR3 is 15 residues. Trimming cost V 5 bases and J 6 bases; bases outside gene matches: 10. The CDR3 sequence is CASSPSRGGGNEQFF. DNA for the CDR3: TGTGCCAGCAGTCCCTCGCGTGGGGGGGGCAATGAGCAGTTCTTC.

DNA for the CDR3: TGTGCCTGGAGTCCCTCCCCAGGTTCGAACTATGGCTACACCTTC. Residues: CAWSPSPGSNYGYTF. V gene TRBV30 combines with J gene TRBJ1-2, with D unclear. From germline, CDR1 is GTSNPN and CDR2 SVGIG (reference sequence). The CDR3 contains 15 residues. Deletions cut 2 bases from V and 2 bases from J, with 15 bases between.

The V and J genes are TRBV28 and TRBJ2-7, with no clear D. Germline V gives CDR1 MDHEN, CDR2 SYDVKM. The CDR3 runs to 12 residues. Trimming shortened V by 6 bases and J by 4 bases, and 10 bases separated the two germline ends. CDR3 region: CASSPGEYEQYF. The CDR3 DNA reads TGTGCCAGCAGCCCCGGAGAATACGAGCAGTACTTC.

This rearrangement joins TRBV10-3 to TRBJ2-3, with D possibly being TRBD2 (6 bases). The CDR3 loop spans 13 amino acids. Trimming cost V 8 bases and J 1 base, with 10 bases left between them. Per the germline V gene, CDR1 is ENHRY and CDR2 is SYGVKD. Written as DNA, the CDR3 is TGTGCCATCGGACGCGGGGGCACAGATACGCAGTATTTT. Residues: CAIGRGGTDTQYF.